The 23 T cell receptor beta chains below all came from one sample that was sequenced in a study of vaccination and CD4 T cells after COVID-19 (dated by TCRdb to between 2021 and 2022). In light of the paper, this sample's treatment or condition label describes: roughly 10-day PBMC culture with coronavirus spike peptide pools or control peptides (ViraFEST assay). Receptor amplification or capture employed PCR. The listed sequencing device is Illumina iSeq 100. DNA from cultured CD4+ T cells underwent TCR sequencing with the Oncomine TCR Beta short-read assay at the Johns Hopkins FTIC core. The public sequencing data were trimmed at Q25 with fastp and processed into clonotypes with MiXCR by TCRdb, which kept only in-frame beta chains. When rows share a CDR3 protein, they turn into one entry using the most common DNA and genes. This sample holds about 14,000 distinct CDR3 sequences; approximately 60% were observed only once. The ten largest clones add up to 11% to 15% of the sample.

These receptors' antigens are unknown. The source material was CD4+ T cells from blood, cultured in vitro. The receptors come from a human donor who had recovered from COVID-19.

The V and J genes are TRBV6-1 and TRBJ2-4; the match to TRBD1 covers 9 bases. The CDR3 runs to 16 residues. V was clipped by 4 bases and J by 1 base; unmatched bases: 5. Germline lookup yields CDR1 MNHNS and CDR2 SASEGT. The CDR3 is CASSAWDRAAKNIQYF. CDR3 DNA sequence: TGTGCCAGCAGTGCCTGGGACAGGGCGGCCAAAAACATTCAGTACTTC.

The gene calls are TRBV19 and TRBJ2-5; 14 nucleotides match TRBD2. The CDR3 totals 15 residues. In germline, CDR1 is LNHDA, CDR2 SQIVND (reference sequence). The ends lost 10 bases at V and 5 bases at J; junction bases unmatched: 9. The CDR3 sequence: CATKTSGRAGETQYF. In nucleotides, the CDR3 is TGTGCCACCAAGACTAGCGGGAGGGCCGGGGAGACCCAGTACTTC.

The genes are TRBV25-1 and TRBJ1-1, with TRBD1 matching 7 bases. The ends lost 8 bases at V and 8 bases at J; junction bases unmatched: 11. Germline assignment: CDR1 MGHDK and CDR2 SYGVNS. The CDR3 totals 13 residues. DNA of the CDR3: TGTGCCAGCGTAGCGACAGGGCGCCCAGAAGCTTTCTTT. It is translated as CASVATGRPEAFF. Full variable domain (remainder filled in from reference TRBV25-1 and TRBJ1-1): EADIYQTPRYLVIGTGKKITLECSQTMGHDKMYWYQQDPGMELHLIHYSYGVNSTEKGDLSSESTVSRIRTEHFPLTLESARPSHTSQYLCASVATGRPEAFFGQGTRLTVV.

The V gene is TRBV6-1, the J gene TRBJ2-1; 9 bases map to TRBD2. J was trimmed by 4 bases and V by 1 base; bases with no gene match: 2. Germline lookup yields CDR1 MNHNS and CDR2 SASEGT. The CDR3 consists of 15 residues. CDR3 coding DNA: TGTGCCAGCAGTGAAGGTAGCGGGAGATACAATGAGCAGTTCTTC. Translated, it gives CASSEGSGRYNEQFF.

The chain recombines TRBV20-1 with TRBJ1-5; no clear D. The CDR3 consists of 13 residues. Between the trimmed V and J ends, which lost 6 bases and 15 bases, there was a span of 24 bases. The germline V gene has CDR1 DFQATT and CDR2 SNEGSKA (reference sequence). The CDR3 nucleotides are TGCAGTGCCCCCGGGCCCTCAGGATCAGCCCCGCATTTT. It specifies CSAPGPSGSAPHF.

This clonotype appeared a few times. CDR3 DNA: TGCAGTGCTAAGAGGTCAGGAGAGGGACTAGCGCTAGATACGCAGTATTTT. It specifies CSAKRSGEGLALDTQYF. The chain carries TRBV20-1 and TRBJ2-3; 10 bases line up with TRBD2. Germline CDR1 is DFQATT and CDR2 is SNEGSKA (reference sequence). CDR3 length: 17 residues. J gave up 5 bases and V 4 bases, and 15 bases lay outside the gene matches.

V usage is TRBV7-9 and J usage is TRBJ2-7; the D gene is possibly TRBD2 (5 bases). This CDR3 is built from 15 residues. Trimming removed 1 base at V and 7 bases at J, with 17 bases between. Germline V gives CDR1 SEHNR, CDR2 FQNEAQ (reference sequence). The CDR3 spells CASSLVMSARGEQYF. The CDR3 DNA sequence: TGTGCCAGCAGCTTAGTAATGTCGGCTAGAGGGGAGCAGTACTTC.

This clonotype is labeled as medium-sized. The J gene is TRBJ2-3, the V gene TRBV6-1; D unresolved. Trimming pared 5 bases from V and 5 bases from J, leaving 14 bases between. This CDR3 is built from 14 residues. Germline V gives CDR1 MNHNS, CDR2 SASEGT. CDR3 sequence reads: CASSLTEPVDTQYF. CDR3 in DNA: TGTGCCAGCAGTCTCACCGAGCCGGTAGATACGCAGTATTTT.

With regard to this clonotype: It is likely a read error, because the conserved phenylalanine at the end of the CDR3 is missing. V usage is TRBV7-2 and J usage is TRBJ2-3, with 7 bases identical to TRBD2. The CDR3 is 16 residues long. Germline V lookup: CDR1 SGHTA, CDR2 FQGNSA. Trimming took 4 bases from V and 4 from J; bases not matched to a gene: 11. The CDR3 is CASSSGTMISADTQYY. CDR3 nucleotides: TGTGCCAGCAGCTCCGGGACTATGATTTCTGCAGATACGCAGTATTAT.

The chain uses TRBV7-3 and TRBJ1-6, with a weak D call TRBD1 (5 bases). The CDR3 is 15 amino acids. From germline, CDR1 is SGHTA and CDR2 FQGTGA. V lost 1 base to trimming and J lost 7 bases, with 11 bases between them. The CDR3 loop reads CASSLIGGGNSPLHF. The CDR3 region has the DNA TGTGCCAGCAGCTTAATCGGGGGAGGCAATTCACCCCTCCACTTT.

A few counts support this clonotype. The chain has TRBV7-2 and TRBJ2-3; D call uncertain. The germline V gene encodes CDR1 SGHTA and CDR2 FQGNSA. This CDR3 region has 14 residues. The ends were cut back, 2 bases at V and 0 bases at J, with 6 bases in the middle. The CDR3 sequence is CASSLLDSTDTQYF. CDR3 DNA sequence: TGTGCCAGCAGCTTATTGGACAGCACAGATACGCAGTATTTT.

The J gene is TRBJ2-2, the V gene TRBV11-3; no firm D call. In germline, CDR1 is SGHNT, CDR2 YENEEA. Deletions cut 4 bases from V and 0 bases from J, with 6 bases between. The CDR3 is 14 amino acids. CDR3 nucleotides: TGTGCCAGCAGCTCGGACGCGAACACCGGGGAGCTGTTTTTT. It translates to CASSSDANTGELFF.

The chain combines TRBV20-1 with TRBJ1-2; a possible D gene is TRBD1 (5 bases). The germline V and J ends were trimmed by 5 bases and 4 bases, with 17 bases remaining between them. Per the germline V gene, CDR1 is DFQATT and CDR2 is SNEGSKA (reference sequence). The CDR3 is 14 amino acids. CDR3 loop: CSASFGTGAYGYTF. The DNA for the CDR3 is TGCAGTGCTTCCTTTGGGACGGGCGCCTATGGCTACACCTTC.

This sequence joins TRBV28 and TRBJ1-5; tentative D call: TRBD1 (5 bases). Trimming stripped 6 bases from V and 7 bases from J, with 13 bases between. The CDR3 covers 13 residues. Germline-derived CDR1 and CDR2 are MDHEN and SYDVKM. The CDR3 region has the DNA TGTGCCAGCAGCCTCAGGGTACGACAGCCCCAGCATTTT. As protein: CASSLRVRQPQHF. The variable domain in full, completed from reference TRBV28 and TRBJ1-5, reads DVKVTQSSRYLVKRTGEKVFLECVQDMDHENMFWYRQDPGLGLRLIYFSYDVKMKEKGDIPEGYSVSREKKERFSLILESASTNQTSMYLCASSLRVRQPQHFGDGTRLSIL.

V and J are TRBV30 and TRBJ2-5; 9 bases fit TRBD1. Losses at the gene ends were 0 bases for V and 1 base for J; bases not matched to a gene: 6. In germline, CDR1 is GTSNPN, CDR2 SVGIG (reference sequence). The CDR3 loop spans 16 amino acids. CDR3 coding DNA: TGTGCCTGGAGTGTAGGGACAGGGCGATCCCAAGAGACCCAGTACTTC. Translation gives CAWSVGTGRSQETQYF.

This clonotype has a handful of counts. In nucleotides, the CDR3 is TGTGCCAGCAGCTTAGACAGCTCCTATAATTCACCCCTCCACTTT. Translated: CASSLDSSYNSPLHF. The chain has TRBV7-9 and TRBJ1-6; D unclear. Germline V lookup: CDR1 SEHNR, CDR2 FQNEAQ (reference sequence). The V gene lost 1 base and the J gene lost 0 bases, with 4 bases spanning the gap. The CDR3 extends over 15 amino acids.

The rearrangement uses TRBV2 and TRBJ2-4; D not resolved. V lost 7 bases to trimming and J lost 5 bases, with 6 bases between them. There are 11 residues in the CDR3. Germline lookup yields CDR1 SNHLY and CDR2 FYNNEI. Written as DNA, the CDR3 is TGTGCCAGCACTCGGGAAAACATTCAGTACTTC. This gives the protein CASTRENIQYF.

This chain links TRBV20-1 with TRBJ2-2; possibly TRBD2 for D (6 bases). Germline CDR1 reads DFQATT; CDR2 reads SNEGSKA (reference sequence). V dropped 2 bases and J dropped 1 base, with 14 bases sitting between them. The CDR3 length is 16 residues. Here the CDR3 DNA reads TGCAGTGCTAGACTCTGGCGGGACCAGAACACCGGGGAGCTGTTTTTT. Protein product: CSARLWRDQNTGELFF.

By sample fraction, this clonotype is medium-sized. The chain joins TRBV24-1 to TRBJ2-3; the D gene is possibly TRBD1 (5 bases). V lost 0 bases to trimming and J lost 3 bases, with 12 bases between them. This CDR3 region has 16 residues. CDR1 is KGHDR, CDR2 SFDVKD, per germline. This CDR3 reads CATSDLRQGQTDTQYF. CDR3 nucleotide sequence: TGTGCCACCAGTGATTTGAGGCAGGGCCAGACAGATACGCAGTATTTT.

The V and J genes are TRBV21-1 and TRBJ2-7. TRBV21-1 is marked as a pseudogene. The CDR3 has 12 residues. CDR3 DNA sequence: TGTGCCAGCGCCCACAGCCGACGTAGGGAGTACTTC. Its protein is CASAHSRRREYF.

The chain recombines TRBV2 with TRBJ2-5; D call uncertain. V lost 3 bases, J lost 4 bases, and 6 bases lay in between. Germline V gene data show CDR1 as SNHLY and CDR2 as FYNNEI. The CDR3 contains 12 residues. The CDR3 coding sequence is TGTGCCAGCAGTGAGAGCTTAGAGACCCAGTACTTC. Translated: CASSESLETQYF. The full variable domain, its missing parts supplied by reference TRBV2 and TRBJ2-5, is EPEVTQTPSHQVTQMGQEVILRCVPISNHLYFYWYRQILGQKVEFLVSFYNNEISEKSEIFDDQFSVERPDGSNFTLKIRSTKLEDSAMYFCASSESLETQYFGPGTRLLVL.

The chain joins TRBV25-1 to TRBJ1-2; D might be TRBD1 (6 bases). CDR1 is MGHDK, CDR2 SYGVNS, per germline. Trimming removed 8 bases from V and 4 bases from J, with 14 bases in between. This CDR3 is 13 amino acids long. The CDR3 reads CASRDKYGYGYTF. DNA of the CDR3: TGTGCCAGCCGGGACAAGTACGGCTATGGCTACACCTTC.

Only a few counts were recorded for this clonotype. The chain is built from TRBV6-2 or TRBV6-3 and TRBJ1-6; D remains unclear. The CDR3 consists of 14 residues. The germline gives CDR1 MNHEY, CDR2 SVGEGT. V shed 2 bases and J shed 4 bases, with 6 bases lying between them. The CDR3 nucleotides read TGTGCCAGCAGTTACGGGGATTATAATTCACCCCTCCACTTT. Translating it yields CASSYGDYNSPLHF.